The T cell receptor (beta chain) described here comes from a study of CD8 T cells in Susac syndrome. The authors carried out high-throughput sequencing of TCR beta. They applied it to CD8+ and CD4+ T cells obtained from blood. Points on this clonotype: Its cognate antigen is unknown.

RNA was extracted with the RNeasy kit, and a quantity of about 0.5 to 1 ug was reverse transcribed using random hexamers. TCRdb reprocessed the immunoSEQ multiplex PCR reads with MiXCR, giving one entry per CDR3 protein. The sample consists of 180,000 or so distinct CDR3 sequences, around 95% of them appearing once. Study-level findings and limits: The study conceded that relatively few individuals underwent its TCR sequencing and HLA analysis.

V was cut by 3 bases and J by 5 bases, with 17 bases left in between. This CDR3 contains 15 residues. CDR1 and CDR2 (germline): DFQATT, SNEGSKA (reference sequence). The sequence came from a human donor in good health. V is TRBV20-1 and J is TRBJ1-5; weak D call: TRBD1 (5 bases). The sample taken for sequencing was CD4+ T cells from PBMCs. CDR3 amino acids: CSASNGHRADQPQHF. DNA for the CDR3: TGCAGTGCTAGCAACGGACACCGGGCGGATCAGCCCCAGCATTTT.